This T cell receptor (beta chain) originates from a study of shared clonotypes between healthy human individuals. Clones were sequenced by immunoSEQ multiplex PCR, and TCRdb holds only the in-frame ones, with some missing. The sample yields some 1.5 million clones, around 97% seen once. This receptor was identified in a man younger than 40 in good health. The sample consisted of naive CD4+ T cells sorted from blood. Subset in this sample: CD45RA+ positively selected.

For the CDR3, the DNA is TGTGCCAGCAGCCAGGAGGGTGGAGGGGCCAACGTCCTGACTTTC. Protein product: CASSQEGGGANVLTF. The chain employs TRBV5-6 and TRBJ2-6; D is perhaps TRBD2 (6 bases). CDR3 size: 15 residues. V lost 4 bases and J 4 bases, leaving 12 bases between the germline ends. Per germline, CDR1 SGHDT and CDR2 YYEEEE.